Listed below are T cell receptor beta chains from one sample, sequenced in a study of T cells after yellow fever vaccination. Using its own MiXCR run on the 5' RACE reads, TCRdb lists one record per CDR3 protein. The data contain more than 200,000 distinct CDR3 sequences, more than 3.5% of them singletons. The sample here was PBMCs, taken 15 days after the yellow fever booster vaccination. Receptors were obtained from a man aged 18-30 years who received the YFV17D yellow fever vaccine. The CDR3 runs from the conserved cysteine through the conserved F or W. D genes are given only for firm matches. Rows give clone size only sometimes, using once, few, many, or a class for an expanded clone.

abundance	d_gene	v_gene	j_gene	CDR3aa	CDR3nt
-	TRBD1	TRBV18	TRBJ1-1	CASTTGRNTEAFF	TGTGCCAGCACGACAGGGCGAAACACTGAAGCTTTCTTT
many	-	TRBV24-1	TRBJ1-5	CATSDLGGDNQPQHF	TGTGCCACCAGTGATTTAGGGGGGGACAATCAGCCCCAGCATTTT
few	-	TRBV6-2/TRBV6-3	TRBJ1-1	CASSYPPRWDTEAFF	TGTGCCAGCAGTTACCCACCTCGGTGGGACACTGAAGCTTTCTTT
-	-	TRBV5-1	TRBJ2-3	CASCRRTPTDTQYF	TGCGCCAGCTGCAGGAGAACCCCCACAGATACGCAGTATTTT
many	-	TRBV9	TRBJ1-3	CASSISTGRDVSGNTIYF	TGTGCCAGCAGTATCTCGACCGGCAGGGACGTATCTGGAAACACCATATATTTT
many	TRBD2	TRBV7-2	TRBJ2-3	CASSLLRWTSGGTDTQYF	TGTGCCAGCAGCTTATTACGATGGACTAGCGGTGGCACAGATACGCAGTATTTT
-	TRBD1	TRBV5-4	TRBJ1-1	CASRQGGTTEAFF	TGTGCCAGCCGACAGGGAGGGACCACTGAAGCTTTCTTT
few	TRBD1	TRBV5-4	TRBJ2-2	CASSTGQGAGELFF	TGTGCCAGCAGCACCGGACAGGGGGCCGGGGAGCTGTTTTTT
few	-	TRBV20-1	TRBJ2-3	CSALPSQTTDTQYF	TGCAGTGCTCTCCCCTCGCAGACCACAGATACGCAGTATTTT
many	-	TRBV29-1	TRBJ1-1	CSVGRGDTEAFF	TGCAGCGTGGGGAGGGGAGACACTGAAGCTTTCTTT
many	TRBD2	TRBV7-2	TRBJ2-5	CASSPMSGGLGETQYF	TGTGCCAGCAGCCCAATGAGCGGGGGGCTCGGAGAGACCCAGTACTTC
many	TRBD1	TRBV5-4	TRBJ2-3	CASSSGQGFAKAQYF	TGTGCCAGCAGCTCGGGACAGGGGTTTGCTAAGGCGCAGTATTTT
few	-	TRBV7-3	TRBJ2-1	CASSFAGTDNEQFF	TGTGCCAGCAGCTTCGCCGGGACGGACAATGAGCAGTTCTTC
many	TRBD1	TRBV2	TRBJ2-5	CAGQGIQETQYF	TGTGCCGGACAGGGTATCCAAGAGACCCAGTACTTC
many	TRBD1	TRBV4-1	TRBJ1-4	CASSHPPAGQEGEKLFF	TGCGCCAGCAGCCATCCCCCAGCGGGACAGGAGGGGGAAAAACTGTTTTTT
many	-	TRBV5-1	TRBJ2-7	CASSDSYEQYF	TGCGCCAGCAGCGACTCCTACGAGCAGTACTTC
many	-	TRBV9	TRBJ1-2	CASSVGPSGYTF	TGTGCCAGCAGCGTAGGCCCAAGTGGCTACACCTTC
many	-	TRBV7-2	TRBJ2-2	CASSSGLPKAGELFF	TGTGCCAGCAGCTCCGGGCTCCCCAAGGCCGGGGAGCTGTTTTTT
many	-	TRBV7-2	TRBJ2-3	CASRATGPDTQYF	TGTGCCAGCAGGGCCACAGGGCCAGATACGCAGTATTTT
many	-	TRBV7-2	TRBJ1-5	CASSAAGRSNQPQHF	TGTGCCAGCAGCGCCGCCGGACGGTCCAATCAGCCCCAGCATTTT
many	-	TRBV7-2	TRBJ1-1	CASSLELTSSTEAFF	TGTGCCAGCAGCTTAGAACTGACCTCGAGCACTGAAGCTTTCTTT
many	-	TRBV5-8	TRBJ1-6	CASSLSPGRDSPLHF	TGTGCCAGCAGCTTGTCTCCAGGACGGGATTCACCCCTCCACTTT